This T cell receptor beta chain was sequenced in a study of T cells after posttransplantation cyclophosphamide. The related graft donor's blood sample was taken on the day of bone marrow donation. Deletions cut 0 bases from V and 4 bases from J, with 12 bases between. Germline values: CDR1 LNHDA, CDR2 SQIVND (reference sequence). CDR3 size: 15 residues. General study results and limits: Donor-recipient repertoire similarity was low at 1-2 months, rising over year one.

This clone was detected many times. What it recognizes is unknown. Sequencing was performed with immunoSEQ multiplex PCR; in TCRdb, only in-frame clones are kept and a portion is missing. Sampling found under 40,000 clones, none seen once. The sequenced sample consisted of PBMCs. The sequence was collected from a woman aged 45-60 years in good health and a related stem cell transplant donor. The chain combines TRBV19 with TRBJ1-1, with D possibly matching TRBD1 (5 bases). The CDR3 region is CASSIDGGAATEAFF. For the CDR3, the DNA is TGTGCCAGTAGTATAGATGGAGGGGCAGCCACTGAAGCTTTCTTT.